This record covers a single T cell receptor (delta chain). Which antigen it targets is not known. This likely came from a read error, as a far larger clone is one base away. For both patients and controls, peripheral blood mononuclear cells were isolated, and the genomic DNA from these cells was used for TCR sequencing. Of the sequenced patients, roughly five were male and six or seven were female, and the group's median age was around 66 years. Patients were enrolled at one hematology unit in Padova, Italy, and were reclassified as T-LGLL or HSTCL using the 2017 WHO criteria. Every patient sample was obtained either before therapy or while the patient was off therapy. In both library methods, multiplex PCR was carried out with primers targeting conserved V and J regions of the TCR genes. The amplicons were purified, pooled and then sequenced on an Illumina MiSeq platform. As for the original processing: V(D)J alignment, clonotype assembly and translation were handled by MiXCR, while functionality assessment and CDR3 repertoire analyses were done with VDJtools. The IMGT definition of CDR3 was applied, and only productive sequences using functional genes were analyzed, with ORF genes and pseudogenes left out. Identical amino acid CDR3s of major clonotypes (frequency >=5%) were searched for across all patients and controls using a custom Python script. A one-sided non-parametric Wilcoxon test was used to compare clonotype frequencies between patients and controls. In TCRdb, clones were called once more from the public reads by CATT, and rows of identical DNA were later combined. TCRdb's processing, not the study's, gives the V and J calls here. Across this sample there are about 690 delta-chain clones, with approximately 5.1% seen only once. The top ten constitute around 93% of the sample.

The entry originates in a study of gamma delta lymphoproliferative disorders and STAT genes (dated by TCRdb to between 2017 and 2018). About the study as a whole: Of the 9 Tgammadelta LGLL patients who were sequenced, 4 had symptomatic disease and 5 followed an indolent course. The TCR-sequenced pilot group comprised under 10 Tgammadelta large granular lymphocyte leukemia patients and a couple of hepatosplenic T-cell lymphoma patients. The study profiled TCR gamma and delta CDR3 repertoires by deep sequencing in Tgammadelta lymphoproliferative disease patients and healthy controls, within a larger immunophenotypic and STAT-mutation study. Because no corresponding Invivoscribe delta assay was available, delta-chain libraries were prepared according to the EuroClonality-NGS working group standard operating procedure. The LymphoTrack Dx TCRG Assay was used to build gamma-chain libraries from a minimum of 50 ng of genomic DNA. To confirm the results, all delta-chain samples and a couple of gamma-chain samples were sequenced a second time. Overall study results and their limits: According to the authors, NGS specificity may be reduced at low frequencies, so whether leukemic clones are public or private needs confirmation. Nearly all major gamma and delta clonotypes of patients were found to be public, being shared with at least one healthy donor, and only a couple of gamma clonotypes were found to be private to disease. Control T cells likely spanned varied maturation stages, while leukemic cells were skewed toward terminal effectors, potentially limiting patient-control comparisons. In whole-repertoire clustering, patient gamma repertoires grouped separately from healthy controls, whereas delta repertoires showed no separation between groups.

The sequence came from a human donor with gamma-delta T-cell large granular lymphocyte leukemia. The sample taken for sequencing was blood.

The nucleotide sequence is given as TGTGCCTGTGACACCGTACGGGAGATCCAATACACCGATAAACTCATCTTT. This yields the protein CACDTVREIQYTDKLIF. The chain is encoded by TRDV2 joined to TRDJ1; a confident D gene designation cannot be given. CDR1 GEAIGNYY and CDR2 EKD were looked up in the germline V gene. A distance of 16 bases separates the germline ends of V and J, which lose 0 bases and 0 bases respectively. Spanning cysteine to phenylalanine, the CDR3 consists of 17 amino acids. Just the 51-base CDR3 DNA is kept, in frame starting at base 1.